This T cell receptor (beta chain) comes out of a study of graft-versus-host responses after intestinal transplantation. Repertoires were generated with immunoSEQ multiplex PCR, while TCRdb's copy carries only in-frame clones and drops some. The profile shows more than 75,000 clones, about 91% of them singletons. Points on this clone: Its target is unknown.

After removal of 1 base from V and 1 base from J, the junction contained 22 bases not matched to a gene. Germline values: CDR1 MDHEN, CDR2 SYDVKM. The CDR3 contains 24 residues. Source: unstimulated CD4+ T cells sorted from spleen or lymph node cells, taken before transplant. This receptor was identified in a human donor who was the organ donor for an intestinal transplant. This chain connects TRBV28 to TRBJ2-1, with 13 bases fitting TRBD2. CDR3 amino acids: CASSLYQTWTSGSSQFGSYNEQFF. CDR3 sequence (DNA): TGTGCCAGCAGTTTATACCAGACCTGGACTAGCGGGAGCTCACAGTTTGGGTCCTACAATGAGCAGTTCTTC. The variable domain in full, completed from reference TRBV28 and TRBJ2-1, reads DVKVTQSSRYLVKRTGEKVFLECVQDMDHENMFWYRQDPGLGLRLIYFSYDVKMKEKGDIPEGYSVSREKKERFSLILESASTNQTSMYLCASSLYQTWTSGSSQFGSYNEQFFGPGTRLTVL.